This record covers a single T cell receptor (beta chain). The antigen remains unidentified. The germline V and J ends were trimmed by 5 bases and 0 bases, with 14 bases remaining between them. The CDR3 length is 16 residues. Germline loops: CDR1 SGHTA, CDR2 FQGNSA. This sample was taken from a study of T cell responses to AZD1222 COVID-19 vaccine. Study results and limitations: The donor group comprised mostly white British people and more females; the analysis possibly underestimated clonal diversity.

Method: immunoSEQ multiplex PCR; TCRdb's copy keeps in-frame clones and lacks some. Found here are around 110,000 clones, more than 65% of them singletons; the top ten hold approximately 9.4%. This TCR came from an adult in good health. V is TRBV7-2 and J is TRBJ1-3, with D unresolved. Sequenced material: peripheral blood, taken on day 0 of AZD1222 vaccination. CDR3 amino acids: CASSPVGPPSGNTIYF. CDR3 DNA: TGTGCCAGCAGCCCGGTAGGACCGCCCTCTGGAAACACCATATATTTT.